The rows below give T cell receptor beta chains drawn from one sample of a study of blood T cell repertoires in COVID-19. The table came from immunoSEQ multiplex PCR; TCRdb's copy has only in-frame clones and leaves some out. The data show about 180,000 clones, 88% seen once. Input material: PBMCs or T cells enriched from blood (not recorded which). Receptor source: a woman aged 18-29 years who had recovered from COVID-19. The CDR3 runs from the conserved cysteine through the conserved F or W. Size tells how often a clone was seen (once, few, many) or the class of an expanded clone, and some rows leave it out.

cdr3_aa: CASSATGGASYEQYF
clone_size: -
j_call: TRBJ2-7
v_call: TRBV18

cdr3_aa: CASSLSEYGYTF
clone_size: -
j_call: TRBJ1-2
v_call: TRBV12-3/TRBV12-4

cdr3_aa: CASSQGQATTDTQYF
clone_size: once
j_call: TRBJ2-3
v_call: TRBV5-6

cdr3_aa: CASSPNELVGYTF
clone_size: -
j_call: TRBJ1-2
v_call: TRBV12-3/TRBV12-4

cdr3_aa: CASGPTSGTYNEQFF
clone_size: -
j_call: TRBJ2-1
v_call: TRBV9

cdr3_aa: CASRPTGALFNSPLHF
clone_size: -
j_call: TRBJ1-6
v_call: TRBV28

cdr3_aa: CASSLNSGWQGDGYTF
clone_size: -
j_call: TRBJ1-2
v_call: TRBV28

cdr3_aa: CASSWSSGNTIYF
clone_size: once
j_call: TRBJ1-3
v_call: TRBV19

cdr3_aa: CASSQIQGEAFF
clone_size: few
j_call: TRBJ1-1
v_call: TRBV4-1

cdr3_aa: CASSETSGYTDTQYF
clone_size: -
j_call: TRBJ2-3
v_call: TRBV9

cdr3_aa: CASSPQAGGAGELFF
clone_size: -
j_call: TRBJ2-2
v_call: TRBV6-5

cdr3_aa: CSANRDTEAFF
clone_size: -
j_call: TRBJ1-1
v_call: TRBV20-1

cdr3_aa: CASSRDRGRWQPQHF
clone_size: -
j_call: TRBJ1-5
v_call: TRBV28

cdr3_aa: CASRGGLADQPQHF
clone_size: -
j_call: TRBJ1-5
v_call: TRBV19

cdr3_aa: CASSLREGSSTDTQYF
clone_size: -
j_call: TRBJ2-3
v_call: TRBV5-1

cdr3_aa: CSVPNIRGGEQFF
clone_size: -
j_call: TRBJ2-1
v_call: TRBV29-1

cdr3_aa: CASSIRQANTEAFF
clone_size: -
j_call: TRBJ1-1
v_call: TRBV19

cdr3_aa: CATPQGSSYEQYF
clone_size: once
j_call: TRBJ2-7
v_call: TRBV6-5

cdr3_aa: CASSPTHSYGYTF
clone_size: -
j_call: TRBJ1-2
v_call: TRBV7-3

cdr3_aa: CASSQDVGESTDTQYF
clone_size: -
j_call: TRBJ2-3
v_call: TRBV4-2

cdr3_aa: CASSQTSTYNEQFF
clone_size: once
j_call: TRBJ2-1
v_call: TRBV3-1/TRBV3-2

cdr3_aa: CASSVDRAYNQPQHF
clone_size: once
j_call: TRBJ1-5
v_call: TRBV2

cdr3_aa: CASRTLLGDYEQYF
clone_size: -
j_call: TRBJ2-7
v_call: TRBV28

cdr3_aa: CASSPGQSYNEQFF
clone_size: -
j_call: TRBJ2-1
v_call: TRBV5-1

cdr3_aa: CASRVTPTYNEKLFF
clone_size: -
j_call: TRBJ1-4
v_call: TRBV6-5

cdr3_aa: CASSVAPPGNNEKLFF
clone_size: medium-sized
j_call: TRBJ1-4
v_call: TRBV7-2

cdr3_aa: CASSLVDRIHEAFF
clone_size: -
j_call: TRBJ1-1
v_call: TRBV5-4

cdr3_aa: CASSPLGAGYLTGELFF
clone_size: -
j_call: TRBJ2-2
v_call: TRBV5-6

cdr3_aa: CARSLEGQVITDTQYF
clone_size: -
j_call: TRBJ2-3
v_call: TRBV5-3

cdr3_aa: CASSQGLAGGESYEQYF
clone_size: -
j_call: TRBJ2-7
v_call: TRBV4-2

cdr3_aa: CASTTGGSLAEQYF
clone_size: -
j_call: TRBJ2-7
v_call: TRBV5-1

cdr3_aa: CASSTANTEAFF
clone_size: -
j_call: TRBJ1-1
v_call: TRBV2

cdr3_aa: CASSKSGSSYNEQFF
clone_size: -
j_call: TRBJ2-1
v_call: TRBV27

cdr3_aa: CASSLSRGPYEQYF
clone_size: -
j_call: TRBJ2-7
v_call: TRBV27

cdr3_aa: CASSPAGGGGVDNEQFF
clone_size: -
j_call: TRBJ2-1
v_call: TRBV4-2

cdr3_aa: CASPSCYGLKHVGTQYF
clone_size: -
j_call: TRBJ2-3
v_call: TRBV10-1

cdr3_aa: CASSLTGASYEQYF
clone_size: -
j_call: TRBJ2-7
v_call: TRBV5-1

cdr3_aa: CASSPSGSPSQAGYTF
clone_size: -
j_call: TRBJ1-2
v_call: TRBV18

cdr3_aa: CASIFGTADYEQYF
clone_size: -
j_call: TRBJ2-7
v_call: TRBV6-5

cdr3_aa: CASSGTSGADTQYF
clone_size: -
j_call: TRBJ2-3
v_call: TRBV3-1/TRBV3-2

cdr3_aa: CASSEKLAGVFEQYF
clone_size: -
j_call: TRBJ2-7
v_call: TRBV7-2

cdr3_aa: CASSPETGGLNGYTF
clone_size: -
j_call: TRBJ1-2
v_call: TRBV18

cdr3_aa: CASSLGLAKETQYF
clone_size: -
j_call: TRBJ2-5
v_call: TRBV5-1

cdr3_aa: CASTGLVRKNTGELFF
clone_size: few
j_call: TRBJ2-2
v_call: TRBV28

cdr3_aa: CASRAAGWTPAEAFF
clone_size: once
j_call: TRBJ1-1
v_call: TRBV25-1

cdr3_aa: CASSLETRGYTF
clone_size: -
j_call: TRBJ1-2
v_call: TRBV12-3/TRBV12-4

cdr3_aa: CAISEDFDSAYMNTEAFF
clone_size: -
j_call: TRBJ1-1
v_call: TRBV10-3